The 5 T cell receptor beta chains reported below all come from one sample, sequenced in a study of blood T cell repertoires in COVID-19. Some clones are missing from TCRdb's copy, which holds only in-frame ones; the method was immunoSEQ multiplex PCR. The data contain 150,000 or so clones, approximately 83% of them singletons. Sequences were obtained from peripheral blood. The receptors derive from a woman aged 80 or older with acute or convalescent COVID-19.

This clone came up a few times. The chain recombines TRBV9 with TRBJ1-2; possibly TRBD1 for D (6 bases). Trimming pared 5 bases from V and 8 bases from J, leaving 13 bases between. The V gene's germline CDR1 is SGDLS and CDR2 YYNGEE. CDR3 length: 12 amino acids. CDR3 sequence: CASRQGRSGYTF. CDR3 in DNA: TGTGCCAGCAGACAGGGACGGAGCGGCTACACCTTC.

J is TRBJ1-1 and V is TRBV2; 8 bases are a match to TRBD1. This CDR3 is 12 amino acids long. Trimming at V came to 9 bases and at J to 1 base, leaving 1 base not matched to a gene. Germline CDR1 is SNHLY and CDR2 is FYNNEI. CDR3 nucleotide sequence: TGTGCCAGTGGACAGGGGAACACTGAAGCTTTCTTT. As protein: CASGQGNTEAFF.

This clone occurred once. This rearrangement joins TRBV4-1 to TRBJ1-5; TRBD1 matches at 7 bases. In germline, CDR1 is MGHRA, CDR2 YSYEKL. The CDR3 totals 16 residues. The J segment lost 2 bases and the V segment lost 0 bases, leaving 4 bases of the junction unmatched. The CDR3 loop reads CASSQDVTGGNQPQHF. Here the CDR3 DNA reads TGCGCCAGCAGCCAAGATGTAACAGGGGGCAATCAGCCCCAGCATTTT.

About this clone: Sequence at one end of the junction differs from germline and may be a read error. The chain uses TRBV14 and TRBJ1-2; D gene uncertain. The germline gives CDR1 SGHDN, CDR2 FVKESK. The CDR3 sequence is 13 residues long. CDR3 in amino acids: CASSQGVSVGPAF. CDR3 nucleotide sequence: TGTGCCAGCAGCCAAGGAGTTAGTGTTGGTCCCGCCTTC.

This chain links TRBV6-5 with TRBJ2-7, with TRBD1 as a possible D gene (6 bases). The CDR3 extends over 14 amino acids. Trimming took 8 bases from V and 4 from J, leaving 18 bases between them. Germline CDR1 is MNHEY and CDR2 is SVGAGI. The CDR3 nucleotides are TGTGCCAGCGCACCTGAACAGGGCGCGTACGAGCAGTACTTC. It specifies CASAPEQGAYEQYF.